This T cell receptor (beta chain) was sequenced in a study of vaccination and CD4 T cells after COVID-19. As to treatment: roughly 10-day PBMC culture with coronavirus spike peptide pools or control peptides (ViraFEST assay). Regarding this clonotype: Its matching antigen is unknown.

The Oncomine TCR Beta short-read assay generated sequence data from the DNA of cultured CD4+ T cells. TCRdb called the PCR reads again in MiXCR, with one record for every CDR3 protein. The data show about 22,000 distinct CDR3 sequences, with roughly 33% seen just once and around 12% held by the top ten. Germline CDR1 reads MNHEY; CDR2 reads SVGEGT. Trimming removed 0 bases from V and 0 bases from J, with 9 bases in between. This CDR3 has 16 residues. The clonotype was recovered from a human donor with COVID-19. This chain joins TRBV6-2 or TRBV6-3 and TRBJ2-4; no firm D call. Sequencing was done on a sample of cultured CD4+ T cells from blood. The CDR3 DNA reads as TGTGCCAGCAGTTACTCTGAGCTGAGAGCCAAAAACATTCAGTACTTC. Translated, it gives CASSYSELRAKNIQYF.